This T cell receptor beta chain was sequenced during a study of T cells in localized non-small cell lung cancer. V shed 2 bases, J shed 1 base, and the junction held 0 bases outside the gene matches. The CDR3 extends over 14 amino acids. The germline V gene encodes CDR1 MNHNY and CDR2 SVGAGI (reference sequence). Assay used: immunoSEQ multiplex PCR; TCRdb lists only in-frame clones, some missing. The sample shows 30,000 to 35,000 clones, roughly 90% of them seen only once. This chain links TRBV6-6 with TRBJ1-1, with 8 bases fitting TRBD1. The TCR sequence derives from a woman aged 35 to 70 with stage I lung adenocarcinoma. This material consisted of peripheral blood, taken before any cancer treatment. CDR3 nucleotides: TGTGCCAGCAGTTACACAGGGGGGAACACTGAAGCTTTCTTT. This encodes CASSYTGGNTEAFF.